These T cell receptor beta chains were read from a single sample in a study of T cell changes during pregnancy in multiple sclerosis. Sequencing used immunoSEQ multiplex PCR; TCRdb keeps in-frame clones, though not all of them. The sample yields roughly 49,000 clones, 95% seen once. Sequenced here: CD8+ T cells from peripheral blood mononuclear cells, sampled in the first trimester of pregnancy. These receptors were obtained from a female donor with multiple sclerosis, enrolled in a pregnancy study. Each CDR3 is given with its conserved first and last residue. The order of the fields is V gene, CDR3 length, D gene, CDR3 protein. D genes are given only for firm matches.

>TRBV19|13|.
CASSHGANYGYTF
>TRBV9|15|.
CASSETDFMNTEAFF
>TRBV7-6|18|TRBD2
CASSLAPTGTSGGNEQFF
>TRBV25-1|14|.
CASSEFRRVETQYF
>TRBV19|12|.
CASSTLGDEQYF
>TRBV9|16|TRBD1
CASSGTGTGGPYGYTF
>TRBV6-1|11|.
CASSELRILFF
>TRBV27|15|TRBD1
CASSLRDRAAGELFF
>TRBV28|16|TRBD2
CASSLPTSGSSDTQYF
>TRBV7-6|14|.
CASSPRHGAYEQYF
>TRBV7-2|15|TRBD1
CASSEDPGQGNTAFF
>TRBV7-2|15|.
CASSLTGDSSYEQYF
>TRBV10-1|14|TRBD2
CASMGLTLLHEQYF
>TRBV5-4|15|TRBD2
CASSLKREVVNEQFF
>TRBV5-1|13|.
CASSLGAGVEAFF
>TRBV4-3|15|.
CASSQDRGGTYEQYF
>TRBV5-6|14|TRBD2
CASSGGLAGDTQYF
>TRBV19|15|TRBD2
CASSRGLAEYNEQFF
>TRBV5-5|11|.
CASSPFVEQYF
>TRBV19|13|.
CASSGGPSYEQYF
>TRBV14|15|.
CASSHGQGWGGEQFF
>TRBV9|9|TRBD1
CASTDDRVF
>TRBV4-2|19|.
CASSPAVLPSVFNTGELFF
>TRBV28|15|.
CASSLIGQFNYGYTF
>TRBV30|14|TRBD1
CAWSRRGQDQPQHF
>TRBV12-5|16|.
CASGLAGQSNPYEQYF
>TRBV27|12|.
CASGQGTYEQYF
>TRBV25-1|13|.
CASSDPLSWELFF
>TRBV5-1|16|TRBD2
CASSLVLAGGKETQYF
>TRBV30|14|.
CAWDTGSGANVLTF
>TRBV27|13|TRBD1
CASSSGQGYGYTF
>TRBV4-2|17|TRBD2
CASSQEILAGGPYEQYF
>TRBV27|17|TRBD1
CASSKDRGRVYTGELFF
>TRBV29-1|12|.
CSVEAGGDEQYF
>TRBV5-5|14|TRBD2
CASSFGASGYEQYF
>TRBV9|14|TRBD1
CASSEGTGPDEQYF